The TCR beta chain described here comes from a study of technical replicates of blood from several donors (TCRdb year 2017). In the case of this clone: The antigen this receptor binds is unknown. The record has no base qualities; no much larger clone is one base away.

At the junction V is shortened by 3 bases and J by 2 bases, with 10 bases in between. The CDR3 sequence holds 14 residues, the cysteine and phenylalanine included. Only the CDR3 region is kept as DNA, spanning 42 bases read in frame from base 1. The germline V gene supplies CDR1 MGHDK and CDR2 SYGVNS. The library was obtained by the immunoSEQ multiplex PCR assay. TCRdb carries this immuneACCESS record with in-frame sequences only. Its versions omit some clonotypes, under half of them owing to an unresolved V gene in the studies checked, with the rest unexplained. The sample table records roughly 80,000 clones; 85% to 95% of these occur just once. Approximately 0.37% of the sample comes from the top ten.

The sequencing sample was made of T cells isolated from PBMCs. This TCR was sampled from a human donor in good health. This sequence uses TRBV25-1 and TRBJ1-1; matching of 5 bases hints at TRBD1 as the D gene. The DNA sequence is TGTGCCAGCAGTGAGGGCGGGGGAAACACTGAAGCTTTCTTT. Its protein is CASSEGGGNTEAFF.